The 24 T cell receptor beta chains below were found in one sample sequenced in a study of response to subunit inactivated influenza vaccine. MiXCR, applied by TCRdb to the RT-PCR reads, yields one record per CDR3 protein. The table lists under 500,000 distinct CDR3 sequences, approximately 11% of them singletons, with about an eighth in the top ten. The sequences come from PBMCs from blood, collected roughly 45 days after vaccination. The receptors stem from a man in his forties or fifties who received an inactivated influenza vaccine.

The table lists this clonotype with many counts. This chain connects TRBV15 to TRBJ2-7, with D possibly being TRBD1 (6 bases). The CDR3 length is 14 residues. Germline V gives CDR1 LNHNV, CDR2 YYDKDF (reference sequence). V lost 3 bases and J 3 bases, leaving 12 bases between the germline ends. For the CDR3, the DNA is TGTGCCACCAGCAGCTCCCAGGGGAGCTACGAGCAGTACTTC. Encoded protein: CATSSSQGSYEQYF.

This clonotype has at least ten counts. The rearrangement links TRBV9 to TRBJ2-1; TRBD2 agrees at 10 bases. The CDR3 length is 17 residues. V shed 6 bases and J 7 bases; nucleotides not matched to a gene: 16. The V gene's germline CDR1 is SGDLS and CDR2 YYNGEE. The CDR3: CASTRGAVAGGLNEQFF. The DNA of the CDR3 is TGTGCCAGCACCCGCGGGGCCGTAGCGGGAGGTTTAAATGAGCAGTTCTTC.

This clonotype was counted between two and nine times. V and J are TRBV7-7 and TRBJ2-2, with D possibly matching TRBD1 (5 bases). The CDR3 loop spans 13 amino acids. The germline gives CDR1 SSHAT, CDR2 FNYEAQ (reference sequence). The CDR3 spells CAIKTASTGELFF. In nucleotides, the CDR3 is TGTGCTATAAAGACAGCTAGCACCGGGGAGCTGTTTTTT.

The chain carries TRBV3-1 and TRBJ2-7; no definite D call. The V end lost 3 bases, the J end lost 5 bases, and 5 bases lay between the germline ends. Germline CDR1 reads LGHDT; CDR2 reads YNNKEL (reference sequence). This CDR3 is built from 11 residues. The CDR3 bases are TGTGCCAGCAGCCAGCTCCACGAGCAGTACTTC. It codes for CASSQLHEQYF.

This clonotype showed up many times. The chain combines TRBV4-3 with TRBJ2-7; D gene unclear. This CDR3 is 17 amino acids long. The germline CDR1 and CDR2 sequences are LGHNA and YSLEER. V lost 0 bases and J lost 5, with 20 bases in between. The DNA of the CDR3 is TGCGCCAGCAGCCAAGAGTGGTATGAGCGCGTAAGCAACGAGCAGTACTTC. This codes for CASSQEWYERVSNEQYF.

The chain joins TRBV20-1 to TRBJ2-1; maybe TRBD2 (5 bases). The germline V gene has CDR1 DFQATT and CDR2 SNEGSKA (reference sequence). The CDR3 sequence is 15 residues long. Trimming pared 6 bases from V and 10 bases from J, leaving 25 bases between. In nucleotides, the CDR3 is TGCAGTGCGGAGTCGGGGTTCCCAGAGGAGACCGAGCAGTTCTTC. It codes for CSAESGFPEETEQFF.

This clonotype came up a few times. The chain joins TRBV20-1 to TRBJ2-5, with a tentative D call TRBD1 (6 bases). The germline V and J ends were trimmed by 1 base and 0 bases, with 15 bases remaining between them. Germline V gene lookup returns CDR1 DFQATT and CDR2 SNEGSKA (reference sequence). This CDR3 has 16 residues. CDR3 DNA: TGCAGTGCTAGAGGGGTTCTAAGGGGGTACCAAGAGACCCAGTACTTC. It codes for CSARGVLRGYQETQYF.

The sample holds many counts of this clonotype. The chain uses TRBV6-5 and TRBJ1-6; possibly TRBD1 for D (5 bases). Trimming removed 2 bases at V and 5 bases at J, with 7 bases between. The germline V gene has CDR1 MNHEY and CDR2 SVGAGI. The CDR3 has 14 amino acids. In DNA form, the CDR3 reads TGTGCCAGCAGTTACGGGGGGAATAATTCACCCCTCCACTTT. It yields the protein CASSYGGNNSPLHF.

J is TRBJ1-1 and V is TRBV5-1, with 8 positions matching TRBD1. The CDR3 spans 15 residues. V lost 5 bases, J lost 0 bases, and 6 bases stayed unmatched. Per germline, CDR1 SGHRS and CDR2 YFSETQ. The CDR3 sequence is CASREAGGLNTEAFF. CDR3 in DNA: TGCGCCAGCAGGGAGGCAGGGGGCTTGAACACTGAAGCTTTCTTT.

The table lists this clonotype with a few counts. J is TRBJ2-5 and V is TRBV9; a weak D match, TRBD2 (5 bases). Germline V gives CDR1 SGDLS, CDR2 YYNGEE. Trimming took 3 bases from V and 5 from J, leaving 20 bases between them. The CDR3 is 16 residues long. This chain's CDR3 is CASSGPSGGVLETQYF. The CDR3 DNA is TGTGCCAGCAGCGGCCCGAGCGGAGGCGTTTTGGAGACCCAGTACTTC.

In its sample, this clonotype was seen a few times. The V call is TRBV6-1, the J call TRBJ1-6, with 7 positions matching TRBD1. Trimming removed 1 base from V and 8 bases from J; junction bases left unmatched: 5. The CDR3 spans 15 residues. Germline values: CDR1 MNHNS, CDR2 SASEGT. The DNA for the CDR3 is TGTGCCAGCAGTGAAGGACAGGGTGTTTATTCACCCCTCCACTTT. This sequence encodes CASSEGQGVYSPLHF.

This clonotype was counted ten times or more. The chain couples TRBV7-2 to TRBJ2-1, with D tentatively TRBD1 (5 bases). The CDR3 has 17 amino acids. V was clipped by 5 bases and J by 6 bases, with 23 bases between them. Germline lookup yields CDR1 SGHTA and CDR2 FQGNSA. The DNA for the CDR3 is TGTGCCAGCAGCCCCTCAGGGCTGAGGTCCCTTTTCAATGAGCAGTTCTTC. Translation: CASSPSGLRSLFNEQFF.

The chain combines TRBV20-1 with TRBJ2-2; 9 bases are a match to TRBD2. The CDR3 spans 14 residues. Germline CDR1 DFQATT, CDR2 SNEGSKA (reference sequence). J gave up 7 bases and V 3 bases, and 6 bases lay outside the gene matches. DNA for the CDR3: TGCAGTGCTAGGCCCAGCGGGAGGATCGGGGAGCTGTTTTTT. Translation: CSARPSGRIGELFF.

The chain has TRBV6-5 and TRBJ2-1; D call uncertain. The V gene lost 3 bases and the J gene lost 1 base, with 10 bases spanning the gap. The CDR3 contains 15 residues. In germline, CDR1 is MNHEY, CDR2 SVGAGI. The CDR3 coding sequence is TGTGCCAGCAGTTATGGAAGAAGTTCCTACAATGAGCAGTTCTTC. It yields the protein CASSYGRSSYNEQFF.

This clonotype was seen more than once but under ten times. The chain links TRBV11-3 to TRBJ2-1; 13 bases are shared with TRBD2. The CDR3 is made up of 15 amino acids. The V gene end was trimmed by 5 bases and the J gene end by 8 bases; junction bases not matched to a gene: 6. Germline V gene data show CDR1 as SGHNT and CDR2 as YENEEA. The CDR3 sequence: CASSRWTSGRDEQFF. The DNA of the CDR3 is TGTGCCAGCAGCCGATGGACTAGCGGGAGAGATGAGCAGTTCTTC.

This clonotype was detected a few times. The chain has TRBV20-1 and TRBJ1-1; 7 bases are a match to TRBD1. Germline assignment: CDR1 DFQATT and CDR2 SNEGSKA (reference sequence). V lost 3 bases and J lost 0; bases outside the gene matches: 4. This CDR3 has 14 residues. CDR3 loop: CSASQDRMNTEAFF. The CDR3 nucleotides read TGCAGTGCTAGCCAGGACAGGATGAACACTGAAGCTTTCTTT.

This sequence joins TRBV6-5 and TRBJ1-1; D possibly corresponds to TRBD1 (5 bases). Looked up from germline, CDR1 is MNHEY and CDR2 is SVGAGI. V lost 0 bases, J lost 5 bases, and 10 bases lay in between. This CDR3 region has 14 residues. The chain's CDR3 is CASSYSEGRTEAFF. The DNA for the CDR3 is TGTGCCAGCAGTTACTCGGAGGGGCGGACTGAAGCTTTCTTT.

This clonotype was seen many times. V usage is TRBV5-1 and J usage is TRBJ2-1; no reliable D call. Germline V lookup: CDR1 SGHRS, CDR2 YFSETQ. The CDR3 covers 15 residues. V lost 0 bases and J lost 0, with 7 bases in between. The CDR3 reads CASSLVAGSYNEQFF. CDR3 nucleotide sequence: TGCGCCAGCAGCTTGGTGGCAGGCTCCTACAATGAGCAGTTCTTC.

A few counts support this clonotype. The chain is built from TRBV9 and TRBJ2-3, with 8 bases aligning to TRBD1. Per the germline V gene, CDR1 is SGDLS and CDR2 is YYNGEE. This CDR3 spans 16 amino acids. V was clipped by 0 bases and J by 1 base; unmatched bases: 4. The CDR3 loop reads CASSVDRGFRTDTQYF. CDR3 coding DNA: TGTGCCAGCAGCGTAGACAGGGGGTTCCGCACAGATACGCAGTATTTT. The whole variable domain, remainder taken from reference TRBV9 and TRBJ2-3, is DSGVTQTPKHLITATGQRVTLRCSPRSGDLSVYWYQQSLDQGLQFLIQYYNGEERAKGNILERFSAQQFPDLHSELNLSSLELGDSALYFCASSVDRGFRTDTQYFGPGTRLTVL.

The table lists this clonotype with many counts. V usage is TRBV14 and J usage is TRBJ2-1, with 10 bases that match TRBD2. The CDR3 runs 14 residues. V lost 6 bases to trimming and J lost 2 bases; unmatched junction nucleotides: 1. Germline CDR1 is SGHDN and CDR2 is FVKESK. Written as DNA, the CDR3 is TGTGCCAGCAGGAGCGGGAGGGCCTACAATGAGCAGTTCTTC. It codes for CASRSGRAYNEQFF.

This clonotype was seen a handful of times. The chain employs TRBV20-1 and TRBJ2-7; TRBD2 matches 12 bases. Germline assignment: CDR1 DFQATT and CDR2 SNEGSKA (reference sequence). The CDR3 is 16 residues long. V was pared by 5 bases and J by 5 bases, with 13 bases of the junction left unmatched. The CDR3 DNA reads TGCAGTGCTTTACCACTCCTAGCGGGAGGGCCGAACGAGCAGTACTTC. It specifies CSALPLLAGGPNEQYF.

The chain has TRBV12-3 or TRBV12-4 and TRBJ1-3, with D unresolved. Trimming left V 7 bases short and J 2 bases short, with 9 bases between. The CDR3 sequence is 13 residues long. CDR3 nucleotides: TGTGCCAGCAATGATGGGGCTGGAAACACCATATATTTT. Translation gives CASNDGAGNTIYF.

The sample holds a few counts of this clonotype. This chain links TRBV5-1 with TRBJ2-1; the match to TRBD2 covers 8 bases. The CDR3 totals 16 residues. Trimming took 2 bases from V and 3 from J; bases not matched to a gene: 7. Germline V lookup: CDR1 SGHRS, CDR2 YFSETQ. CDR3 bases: TGCGCCAGCAGCTTAACTAGCGCGGGAGGCTACAATGAGCAGTTCTTC. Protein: CASSLTSAGGYNEQFF.

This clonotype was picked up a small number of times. In DNA form, the CDR3 reads TGTGCCAGCAGCTTTTTGGGGGGGAAGACCCAGTACTTC. Its protein product is CASSFLGGKTQYF. The rearrangement links TRBV7-9 to TRBJ2-5, with TRBD2 matching over 7 bases. Germline values: CDR1 SEHNR, CDR2 FQNEAQ (reference sequence). Trimming at V came to 3 bases and at J to 6 bases, leaving 4 bases not matched to a gene. CDR3 length: 13 amino acids.